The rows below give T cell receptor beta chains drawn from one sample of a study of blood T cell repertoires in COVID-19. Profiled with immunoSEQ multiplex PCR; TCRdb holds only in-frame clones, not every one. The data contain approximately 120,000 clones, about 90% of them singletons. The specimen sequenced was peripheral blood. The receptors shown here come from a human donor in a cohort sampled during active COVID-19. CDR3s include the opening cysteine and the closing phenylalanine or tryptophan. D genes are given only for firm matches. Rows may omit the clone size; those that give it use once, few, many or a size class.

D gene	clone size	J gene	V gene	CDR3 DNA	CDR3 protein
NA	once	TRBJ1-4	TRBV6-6	TGTGCCAGCAGTTACGACATTAATGAAAAACTGTTTTTT	CASSYDINEKLFF
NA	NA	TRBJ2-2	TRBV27	TGTGCCAGCAGTTCCGGGTCGGCTCTTCACACCGGGGAGCTGTTTTTT	CASSSGSALHTGELFF
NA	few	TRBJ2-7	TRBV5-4	TGTGCCAGCAGCATACGGGGGAGGCCTGTGAGTGAGCAGTACTTC	CASSIRGRPVSEQYF
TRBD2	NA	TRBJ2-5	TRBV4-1	TGCGCCAGCAGCCTCCTCCCGCTAGCGGGGGGGAGAAGGGGCGCGGAGACCCAGTACTTC	CASSLLPLAGGRRGAETQYF
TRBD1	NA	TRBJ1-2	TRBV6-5	TGTGCCAGCAGCTTCGGACAGGGGGCGAGCTATGGCTACACCTTC	CASSFGQGASYGYTF
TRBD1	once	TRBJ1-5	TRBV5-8	TGTGCCAGCAGCATAGACAGGGGAGGCCAGCCCCAGCATTTT	CASSIDRGGQPQHF
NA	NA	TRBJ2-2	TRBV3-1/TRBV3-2	TGTGCCAGCAGCCAAGCCGCTGGATCAGGGCAGAGAAACACCGGGGAGCTGTTTTTT	CASSQAAGSGQRNTGELFF
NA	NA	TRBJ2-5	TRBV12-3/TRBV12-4	TGTGCCAGCAGGGGATCGGGGAGTGGGACCCAGTACTTC	CASRGSGSGTQYF
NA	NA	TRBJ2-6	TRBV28	TGTGCTGGGGCTACTGGGGCCAACGTCCTGACTTTC	CAGATGANVLTF
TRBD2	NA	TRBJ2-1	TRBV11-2	TGTGCCAGCAGCTTATATGGCGGGAGCACAACCAATGAGCAGTTCTTC	CASSLYGGSTTNEQFF
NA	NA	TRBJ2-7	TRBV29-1	TGCAGCGTTGCGTCGAAGGGAGCCTACGAGCAGTACTTC	CSVASKGAYEQYF
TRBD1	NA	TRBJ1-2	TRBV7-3	TGTGCCAGCAGCTCCGGGACAGGGTCCCTCCGTACCTTC	CASSSGTGSLRTF
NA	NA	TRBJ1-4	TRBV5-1	TGCGCCAGCAGCTTGTTCGGGGGATCTGAGGTTGGTGAAAAACTGTTTTTT	CASSLFGGSEVGEKLFF
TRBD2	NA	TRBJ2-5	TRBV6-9	TGTGCCAGCAATTATTTGGGGGGGGAGACCCAGTACTTC	CASNYLGGETQYF
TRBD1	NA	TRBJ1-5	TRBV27	TGTGCCAGCAGTTTTGGGCCAGGGGGCCCAAGTCGGGTTCAGCCCCAGCATTTT	CASSFGPGGPSRVQPQHF
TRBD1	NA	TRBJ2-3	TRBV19	TGTGCCAGTAGTATGCAGGGGGCTGGGACAGATACGCAGTATTTT	CASSMQGAGTDTQYF
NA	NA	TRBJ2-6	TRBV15	TGTGCCACCAGCCTGACAGCTGGGGCCAACGTCCTGACTTTC	CATSLTAGANVLTF
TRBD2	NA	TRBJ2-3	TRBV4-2	TGTGCCAGCAGCCAAGATCCCCCCTCCGGGGGGGCCATAGGGGGGGCAGATACGCAGTATTTT	CASSQDPPSGGAIGGADTQYF
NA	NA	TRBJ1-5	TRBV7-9	TGTGCCAGCAGCCGACAGAATCAGCCCCAGCATTTT	CASSRQNQPQHF
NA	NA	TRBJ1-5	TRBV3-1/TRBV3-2	TGTGCCAGCAGCCAGGGGACGGGGGTGAGGGAGCCCCAGCATTTT	CASSQGTGVREPQHF
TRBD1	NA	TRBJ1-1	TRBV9	TGTGCCAGCAGCGCCGGACAGGGTGGGAACACTGAAGCTTTCTTT	CASSAGQGGNTEAFF
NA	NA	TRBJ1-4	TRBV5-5	TGTGCCAGCAGCTCGGACAGCCTTAACCCAACTAATGAAAAACTGTTTTTT	CASSSDSLNPTNEKLFF
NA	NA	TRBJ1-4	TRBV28	TGTGCCAGCAGTTTGAGAGAGGGAAAACTGTTTTTT	CASSLREGKLFF
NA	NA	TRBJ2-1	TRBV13	TGTGCCAGCAGCCCAACGGGCAGACCGGGGTACAATGAGCAGTTCTTC	CASSPTGRPGYNEQFF
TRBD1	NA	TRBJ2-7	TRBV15	TGTGCCACCAGAGGGGAAGGGGGCGATTTGTCCGAGCAGTACTTC	CATRGEGGDLSEQYF
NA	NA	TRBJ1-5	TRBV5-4	TGTGCCAGCAGTAGGGACACAAGCCAGCCCCAGCATTTT	CASSRDTSQPQHF
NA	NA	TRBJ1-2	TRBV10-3	TGTGCCATCAGTGACTCGACGGCAGGGGATGGCTACACCTTC	CAISDSTAGDGYTF
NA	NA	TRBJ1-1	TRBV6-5	TGTGCCAGCAGAGACGGACAGCGGATAGGTGCTTTCTTT	CASRDGQRIGAFF
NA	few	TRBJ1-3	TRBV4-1	TGCGCCAGCAGCCAAGCAGATTCTGGAAACACCATATATTTT	CASSQADSGNTIYF
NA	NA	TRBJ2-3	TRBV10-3	TGTGCCATCAAGATGGGCAGCTCTAGCACAGATACGCAGTATTTT	CAIKMGSSSTDTQYF
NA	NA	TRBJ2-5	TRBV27	TGTGCCAGCAGTCGAGTCAACCAAGAGACCCAGTACTTC	CASSRVNQETQYF
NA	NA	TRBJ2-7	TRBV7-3	TGTGCCAGCAGCCAAGGACAGTTCTACGAGCAGTACTTC	CASSQGQFYEQYF
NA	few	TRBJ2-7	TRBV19	TGTGCCAGTAGTCCAGGGAACTCCTACGAGCAGTACTTC	CASSPGNSYEQYF
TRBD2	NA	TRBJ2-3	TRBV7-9	TGTGCCAGCAGCCTAGGACTAGATCGGGATACGCAGTATTTT	CASSLGLDRDTQYF
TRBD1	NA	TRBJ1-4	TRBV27	TGTGCCAGCAGACGTACATGGGACAGATTTAATGAAAAACTGTTTTTT	CASRRTWDRFNEKLFF
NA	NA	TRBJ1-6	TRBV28	TGTGCCAGCAGTCTCCCGGGGTCACCCCTCCACTTT	CASSLPGSPLHF
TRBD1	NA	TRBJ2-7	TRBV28	TGTGCCAGCAGCAAGAACAGGGGACGCTCCTACGAGCAGTACTTC	CASSKNRGRSYEQYF